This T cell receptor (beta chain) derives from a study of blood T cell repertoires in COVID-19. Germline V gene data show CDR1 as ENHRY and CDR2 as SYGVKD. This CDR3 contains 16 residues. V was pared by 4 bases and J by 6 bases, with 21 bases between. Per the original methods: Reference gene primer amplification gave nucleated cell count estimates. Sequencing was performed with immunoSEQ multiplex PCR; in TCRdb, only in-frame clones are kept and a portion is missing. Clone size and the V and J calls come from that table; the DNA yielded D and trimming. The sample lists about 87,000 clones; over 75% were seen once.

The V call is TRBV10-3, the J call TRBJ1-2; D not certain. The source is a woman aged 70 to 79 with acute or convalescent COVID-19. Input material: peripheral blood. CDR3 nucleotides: TGTGCCATCAGTGGAGGGAGTCGGGGAGTAGTGGATGGCTACACCTTC. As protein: CAISGGSRGVVDGYTF.